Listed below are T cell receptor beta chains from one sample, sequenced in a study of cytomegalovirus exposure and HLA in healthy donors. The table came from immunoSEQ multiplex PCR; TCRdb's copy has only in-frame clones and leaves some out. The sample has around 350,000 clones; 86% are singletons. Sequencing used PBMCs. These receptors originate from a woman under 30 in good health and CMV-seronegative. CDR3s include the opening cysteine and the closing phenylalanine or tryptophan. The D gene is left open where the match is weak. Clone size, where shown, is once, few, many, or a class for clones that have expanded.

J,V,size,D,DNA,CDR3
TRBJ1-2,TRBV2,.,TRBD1,TGTGCCAGCAGGACAGGGGGCGACTATGGCTACACCTTC,CASRTGGDYGYTF
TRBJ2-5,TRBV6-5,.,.,TGTGCCAGCAGGCCCCACGGGGGGCGCGAGACCCAGTACTTC,CASRPHGGRETQYF
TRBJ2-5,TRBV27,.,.,TGTGCCAGCAGTCGTAGTGGAGGTTGGGAGACCCAGTACTTC,CASSRSGGWETQYF
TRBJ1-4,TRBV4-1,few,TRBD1,TGCGCCAGCAGCCATGGGACAGCTGAAAAACTGTTTTTT,CASSHGTAEKLFF
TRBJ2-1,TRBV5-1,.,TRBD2,TGCGCCAGCAGCTTGGGACAGACTAGCGGGAATGAGCAGTTCTTC,CASSLGQTSGNEQFF
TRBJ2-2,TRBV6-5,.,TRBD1,TGTGCCAGCTCTGGGACAGGGCACACCGGGGAGCTGTTTTTT,CASSGTGHTGELFF
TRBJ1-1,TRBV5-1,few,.,TGCGCCAGCAGCTTGACCAGGAACACTGAAGCTTTCTTT,CASSLTRNTEAFF
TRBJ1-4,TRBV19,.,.,TGTGCCAGTAGGGGGCCGGCAACTAATGAAAAACTGTTTTTT,CASRGPATNEKLFF
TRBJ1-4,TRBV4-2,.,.,TGTGCCAGCAGCCAGCCGGTTATGGGGGCTCAAAAACTGTTTTTT,CASSQPVMGAQKLFF
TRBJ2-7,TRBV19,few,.,TGTGCCAGTAGTATTGCAGGGCCCTACGAGCAGTACTTC,CASSIAGPYEQYF
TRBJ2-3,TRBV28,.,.,TGTGCCAGCCTAACTGAGGGACTCCCTCATGCGCAGTATTTT,CASLTEGLPHAQYF
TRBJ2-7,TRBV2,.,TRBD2,TGTGCCAGCAGTGAAAAAAAGGGACTAGCGGGGGGAACAGAGCAGTACTTC,CASSEKKGLAGGTEQYF
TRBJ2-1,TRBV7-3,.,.,TGTGCCAGCAGCATCGGGGGTAATGAGCAGTTCTTC,CASSIGGNEQFF
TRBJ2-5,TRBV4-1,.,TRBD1,TGCGCCAGCAGCCTCAGGGGGCAAGAGACCCAGTACTTC,CASSLRGQETQYF
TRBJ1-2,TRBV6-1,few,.,TGTGCCAGCAGTGAAGCGGTAACAGCTGCTGGCTACACCTTC,CASSEAVTAAGYTF
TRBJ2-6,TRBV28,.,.,TGTGCCAGCAGTTTACTGTCCGCTGGGGCCAACGTCCTGACTTTC,CASSLLSAGANVLTF